The 23 T cell receptor beta chains in this list originate from one sample, sequenced in a study of cytomegalovirus exposure and HLA in healthy donors. Vbeta (60) and Jbeta (13) primers were used in the PCR. The assay was immunoSEQ multiplex PCR, and TCRdb's table has in-frame clones only and misses some. The profile shows fewer than 250,000 clones, roughly 80% of them singletons. The sample taken for sequencing was PBMCs. The receptors shown here come from a middle-aged man in good health and CMV-seropositive.

The chain links TRBV5-1 to TRBJ1-4; a possible D gene is TRBD1 (5 bases). CDR3 length equals 15 residues. CDR1 SGHRS and CDR2 YFSETQ come from the germline V gene. V was clipped by 1 base and J by 4 bases, with 11 bases between them. The CDR3 coding sequence is TGCGCCAGCAGCTTGTGGGACTCCTTTAATGAAAAACTGTTTTTT. This gives the protein CASSLWDSFNEKLFF. The complete variable domain, with remaining parts taken from reference TRBV5-1 and TRBJ1-4, reads KAGVTQTPRYLIKTRGQQVTLSCSPISGHRSVSWYQQTPGQGLQFLFEYFSETQRNKGNFPGRFSGRQFSNSRSEMNVSTLELGDSALYLCASSLWDSFNEKLFFGSGTQLSVL.

The gene calls are TRBV7-2 and TRBJ1-1; possible D gene TRBD1, 5 bases. Trimming stripped 2 bases from V and 9 bases from J, with 10 bases between. Germline CDR1 and CDR2: SGHTA and FQGNSA. This CDR3 contains 12 residues. The CDR3 protein is CASSLWGGKAFF. CDR3 nucleotides: TGTGCCAGCAGCTTATGGGGGGGAAAAGCTTTCTTT. Together with reference TRBV7-2 and TRBJ1-1, the CDR3 gives the full variable domain: GAGVSQSPSNKVTEKGKDVELRCDPISGHTALYWYRQSLGQGLEFLIYFQGNSAPDKSGLPSDRFSAERTGGSVSTLTIQRTQQEDSAVYLCASSLWGGKAFFGQGTRLTVV.

This clone was recorded once. This chain links TRBV25-1 with TRBJ1-3, with 7 bases fitting TRBD1. The germline V gene encodes CDR1 MGHDK and CDR2 SYGVNS. V shed 1 base and J 1 base; nucleotides not matched to a gene: 4. CDR3 length: 16 residues. The CDR3, as DNA: TGTGCCAGCAGTGAATTGGGGACAGCATCTGGAAACACCATATATTTT. This codes for CASSELGTASGNTIYF.

V usage is TRBV5-4 and J usage is TRBJ1-1, with 10 bases identical to TRBD1. The germline CDR1 and CDR2 sequences are SGHNT and YYREEE (reference sequence). The CDR3 has 15 amino acids. Unmatched junction bases numbered 3, after V lost 0 bases and J lost 4 bases. This CDR3 is CASSLEGTGVTEAFF. CDR3 coding DNA: TGTGCCAGCAGCTTGGAAGGGACAGGGGTCACTGAAGCTTTCTTT.

V usage is TRBV5-1 and J usage is TRBJ2-5, with D perhaps matching TRBD2 (6 bases). The CDR3 is made up of 17 amino acids. Germline CDR1 is SGHRS and CDR2 is YFSETQ. Deletions cut 7 bases from V and 5 bases from J, with 27 bases between. CDR3 DNA: TGCGCCAGCTCCGGGGGAGGTGCGGGACTGGCCGGGGAGACCCAGTACTTC. It encodes CASSGGGAGLAGETQYF.

The chain links TRBV12-5 to TRBJ1-3, with 8 positions matching TRBD1. The CDR3 runs 15 residues. Germline V gene sequence: CDR1 LGHNT, CDR2 FRNRAP. The junction had 4 bases not matched to a gene; V was cut back by 6 bases and J by 0 bases. The CDR3 here is CASGRGQGSGNTIYF. In nucleotides, the CDR3 is TGTGCTAGTGGCCGTGGACAGGGCTCTGGAAACACCATATATTTT.

The V call is TRBV7-8, the J call TRBJ2-1; 9 positions agree with TRBD1. This CDR3 spans 15 amino acids. Per germline, CDR1 SGHVS and CDR2 FQNEAQ. After removal of 6 bases from V and 5 bases from J, the junction contained 8 bases not matched to a gene. The CDR3 region has the DNA TGTGCCAGCAGACAAGGGACAGGGTATGACAATGAGCAGTTCTTC. This gives the protein CASRQGTGYDNEQFF.

The J gene is TRBJ2-3, the V gene TRBV7-8, with a possible D match to TRBD2 (6 bases). This CDR3 region has 13 residues. V was cut by 5 bases and J by 7 bases, with 13 bases left in between. Germline V CDR1 and CDR2: SGHVS, FQNEAQ. The CDR3 reads CASSGRDENTQYF. CDR3 sequence (DNA): TGTGCCAGCAGCGGGCGGGACGAAAATACGCAGTATTTT.

This sequence joins TRBV27 and TRBJ2-3; a possible D gene is TRBD2 (5 bases). The ends were cut back, 1 base at V and 0 bases at J, with 11 bases in the middle. This CDR3 spans 16 amino acids. Germline V gene lookup returns CDR1 MNHEY and CDR2 SMNVEV (reference sequence). CDR3 protein: CASSLLGRASTDTQYF. The CDR3 DNA follows: TGTGCCAGCAGTTTATTAGGGCGGGCAAGCACAGATACGCAGTATTTT.

This clone was observed a handful of times. The chain is built from TRBV27 and TRBJ1-5, with D possibly matching TRBD1 (5 bases). CDR3 size: 16 residues. Trimming stripped 5 bases from V and 2 bases from J, with 16 bases between. The germline gives CDR1 MNHEY, CDR2 SMNVEV (reference sequence). CDR3 in amino acids: CASSPRVDSRNQPQHF. The CDR3 coding sequence is TGTGCCAGCAGTCCACGGGTCGACAGCCGCAATCAGCCCCAGCATTTT.

This clone was seen just once. The chain uses TRBV5-1 and TRBJ2-2, with a tentative D call TRBD1 (6 bases). V was trimmed by 6 bases and J by 7 bases, leaving 16 bases between them. CDR3 length: 14 amino acids. From germline, CDR1 is SGHRS and CDR2 YFSETQ. This CDR3 reads CASKVVGADGELFF. The CDR3 coding sequence is TGCGCCAGCAAGGTTGTGGGGGCTGACGGGGAGCTGTTTTTT.

This clone was seen just once. The chain joins TRBV9 to TRBJ2-1; 13 bases fit TRBD2. This CDR3 region has 15 residues. The germline V gene has CDR1 SGDLS and CDR2 YYNGEE. The ends lost 4 bases at V and 9 bases at J; junction bases unmatched: 7. The CDR3 DNA sequence: TGTGCCAGCAGCCCACTAGCGGGGGGGCGGAGTGAGCAGTTCTTC. Its translation: CASSPLAGGRSEQFF.

The chain uses TRBV21-1 and TRBJ1-1; TRBD1 was called by the table and not checked on the DNA. TRBV21-1 corresponds to a pseudogene. The CDR3 spans 12 residues. CDR3 bases: TGTGCCAGCGGGCTGGGGAACACTGAAGCTTTCTTT. Protein product: CASGLGNTEAFF.

The chain combines TRBV7-9 with TRBJ1-5; tentatively, D is TRBD1 (6 bases). V was shortened by 3 bases and J by 9 bases, with 12 bases between the two germline ends. Germline-derived CDR1 and CDR2 are SEHNR and FQNEAQ (reference sequence). This CDR3 region has 13 residues. The CDR3 loop reads CASSFPGAGPQHF. The CDR3 region has the DNA TGTGCCAGCAGCTTCCCAGGGGCCGGGCCCCAGCATTTT. The full variable domain, completed using reference TRBV7-9 and TRBJ1-5, is DTGVSQNPRHKITKRGQNVTFRCDPISEHNRLYWYRQTLGQGPEFLTYFQNEAQLEKSRLLSDRFSAERPKGSFSTLEIQRTEQGDSAMYLCASSFPGAGPQHFGDGTRLSIL.

The chain joins TRBV13 to TRBJ1-2; D not certain. Per germline, CDR1 PRHDT and CDR2 FYEKMQ (reference sequence). CDR3 length: 15 amino acids. The V and J ends lost 1 base and 4 bases respectively, with 13 bases between them. The CDR3 coding sequence is TGTGCCAGCAGCTTAGTTGGTGGGGAGCGCTATGGCTACACCTTC. This translates into CASSLVGGERYGYTF.

The chain links TRBV5-1 to TRBJ2-3; 9 bases are a match to TRBD2. CDR1 is SGHRS and CDR2 is YFSETQ in the germline V gene. The CDR3 runs 16 residues. V lost 3 bases, J lost 1 base, and 6 bases stayed unmatched. CDR3 in amino acids: CASSSTSGGRTDTQYF. CDR3 coding DNA: TGCGCCAGCAGCTCGACTAGCGGAGGGCGCACAGATACGCAGTATTTT.

The chain couples TRBV5-1 to TRBJ1-3; D is unresolved. V was clipped by 8 bases and J by 4 bases, with 7 bases between them. The length of the CDR3 is 11 residues. CDR1 is SGHRS, CDR2 YFSETQ, per germline. This chain's CDR3 is CARPIGNTIYF. CDR3 sequence (DNA): TGCGCCAGGCCTATCGGAAACACCATATATTTT.

This sequence joins TRBV7-2 and TRBJ2-5; tentatively, D is TRBD1 (6 bases). Looked up from germline, CDR1 is SGHTA and CDR2 is FQGNSA. The CDR3 loop spans 16 amino acids. With 5 bases removed from V and 3 bases from J, the gap between germline ends came to 19 bases. The CDR3 coding sequence is TGTGCCAGCAGCCCTCGGACAGTCCACCGGAAAGAGACCCAGTACTTC. The encoded protein is CASSPRTVHRKETQYF.

This sequence joins TRBV9 and TRBJ1-3, with 7 bases lining up with TRBD1. J was trimmed by 0 bases and V by 2 bases; bases with no gene match: 5. CDR3 length: 16 amino acids. CDR1 and CDR2 (germline): SGDLS, YYNGEE. CDR3 nucleotide sequence: TGTGCCAGCAGCGTGACAGGGTATGGCTCTGGAAACACCATATATTTT. It specifies CASSVTGYGSGNTIYF.

This clone turned up a few times. This sequence joins TRBV19 and TRBJ1-5; the D gene is possibly TRBD1 (6 bases). Per the germline V gene, CDR1 is LNHDA and CDR2 is SQIVND (reference sequence). This CDR3 contains 15 residues. Trimming took off 4 bases at V and 5 bases at J, with 15 bases between the two ends. The CDR3 nucleotides are TGTGCCAGTAGTAATTACAGGGTGGGTGATCAGCCCCAGCATTTT. Its translation: CASSNYRVGDQPQHF.

The chain couples TRBV13 to TRBJ2-5; 7 nucleotides match TRBD1. The end of the DNA fits TRBJ2-7 better, so the J call may be wrong. This CDR3 is 14 amino acids long. Germline-derived CDR1 and CDR2 are PRHDT and FYEKMQ (reference sequence). The CDR3 nucleotides read TGTGCCAGCAGCTTAACGGGACAGTGGAGCGAGCAGTACTTC. Translating gives CASSLTGQWSEQYF.

The genes are TRBV5-1 and TRBJ2-1, with D uncertain. This CDR3 contains 14 residues. Trimming pared 0 bases from V and 10 bases from J, leaving 14 bases between. The V gene's germline CDR1 is SGHRS and CDR2 YFSETQ. The CDR3 here is CASSLEVTRREQFF. CDR3 coding DNA: TGCGCCAGCAGCTTGGAAGTGACCCGGCGGGAGCAGTTCTTC.

This clone was picked up a small number of times. The chain links TRBV5-4 to TRBJ2-7; the match to TRBD1 covers 9 bases. Germline CDR1 reads SGHNT; CDR2 reads YYREEE (reference sequence). V lost 4 bases, J lost 3 bases, and 8 bases stayed unmatched. This CDR3 is built from 15 residues. The CDR3 nucleotides are TGTGCCAGCAGCAGAGGACAGGGGCCAGACTACGAGCAGTACTTC. Amino acid sequence: CASSRGQGPDYEQYF.